This entry lists 14 T cell receptor beta chains sequenced from one sample in a study of blood T cells in healthy people across ages. Primers used in a second PCR of roughly 7 to 12 cycles were a sample-barcoded 5' primer and a J-beta primer mix. Via MiXCR, TCRdb re-called the 5' RACE reads, giving one row per CDR3 protein. This repertoire shows some 1.6 million distinct CDR3 sequences, almost 35% found once; its top ten account for approximately 10%. The sequenced sample was blood. These receptor sequences come from a woman younger than 45 in good health.

The V and J genes are TRBV10-3 and TRBJ1-4; possibly TRBD1 for D (5 bases). CDR3 length equals 14 residues. The ends were cut back, 3 bases at V and 10 bases at J, with 15 bases in the middle. Germline loops: CDR1 ENHRY, CDR2 SYGVKD. The CDR3 DNA reads TGTGCCATCAGTGAATCACAGGATATCGGAAAACTGTTTTTT. Translation: CAISESQDIGKLFF.

This clonotype was counted many times. This chain joins TRBV7-3 and TRBJ1-1; D call uncertain. Germline-derived CDR1 and CDR2 are SGHTA and FQGTGA. Trimming shortened V by 0 bases and J by 4 bases, and 6 bases separated the two germline ends. The CDR3 totals 13 residues. CDR3 nucleotide sequence: TGTGCCAGCAGCTTAACGGGTTCCACTGAAGCTTTCTTT. Its translation is CASSLTGSTEAFF.

This chain connects TRBV15 to TRBJ2-3, with TRBD2 matching over 11 bases. The germline V gene encodes CDR1 LNHNV and CDR2 YYDKDF (reference sequence). Trimming removed 3 bases from V and 1 base from J; junction bases left unmatched: 3. The CDR3 is 16 amino acids. The CDR3 region has the DNA TGTGCCACCAGCAGTAGCGGGGGGGATCGCACAGATACGCAGTATTTT. This translates into CATSSSGGDRTDTQYF.

This clonotype appeared a few times. V and J are TRBV6-5 and TRBJ2-7; 7 bases agree with TRBD1. The CDR3 length is 17 residues. CDR1 and CDR2 (germline): MNHEY, SVGAGI. V dropped 0 bases and J dropped 1; count of bases not matched to a gene: 9. CDR3 nucleotides: TGTGCCAGCAGTTACTCGTGTGGCCGACAGGGTTCCTACGAGCAGTACTTC. It codes for CASSYSCGRQGSYEQYF.

V gene TRBV5-6 combines with J gene TRBJ2-2; D remains unclear. The CDR3 loop spans 15 amino acids. Germline CDR1 is SGHDT and CDR2 is YYEEEE. The V gene lost 2 bases and the J gene lost 6 bases, with 14 bases spanning the gap. CDR3 protein: CASSFSRLPPGELFF. CDR3 nucleotide sequence: TGTGCCAGCAGCTTTTCTAGGCTACCTCCCGGGGAGCTGTTTTTT.

The chain recombines TRBV9 with TRBJ2-3, with D perhaps TRBD2 (6 bases). The V end was cut by 1 base, the J end by 1 base, with 7 bases between. The V gene's germline CDR1 is SGDLS and CDR2 YYNGEE. CDR3 length: 14 amino acids. The CDR3 nucleotides read TGTGCCAGCAGCGTATCTAGCGGCACAGATACGCAGTATTTT. It yields the protein CASSVSSGTDTQYF.

The J gene is TRBJ2-7, the V gene TRBV6-1; 11 positions agree with TRBD2. Germline CDR1 reads MNHNS; CDR2 reads SASEGT. J gave up 2 bases and V 9 bases, and 6 bases lay outside the gene matches. The CDR3 runs 14 residues. The CDR3 spells CASTGTSGPYEQYF. CDR3 in DNA: TGTGCCAGTACGGGGACTAGCGGTCCCTACGAGCAGTACTTC.

CDR3 region: CASSISDSEQFF. As DNA, the CDR3 is TGTGCCAGTAGTATCTCCGATTCTGAGCAGTTCTTC. The gene calls are TRBV19 and TRBJ2-1; no firm D call. V shed 3 bases and J shed 9 bases, with 9 bases lying between them. This CDR3 has 12 residues. Germline CDR1 and CDR2: LNHDA and SQIVND (reference sequence).

The J gene is TRBJ2-1, the V gene TRBV12-3 or TRBV12-4; a weak D match, TRBD1 (5 bases). V lost 5 bases and J lost 3, with 11 bases in between. The CDR3 extends over 14 amino acids. CDR3 in DNA: TGTGCCAGCAGTCTAGACAGTTACTACAATGAGCAGTTCTTC. It yields the protein CASSLDSYYNEQFF.

The rearrangement links TRBV14 to TRBJ1-2; 7 bases are a match to TRBD1. Germline values: CDR1 SGHDN, CDR2 FVKESK. J lost 8 bases, V lost 3 bases, and 15 bases had no gene match. The CDR3 extends over 16 amino acids. The CDR3 nucleotides read TGTGCCAGCAGCCAGTTTTTAACAGGGGATCTTACCGGCTACACCTTC. Protein: CASSQFLTGDLTGYTF.

This clonotype was seen at least ten times. The V call is TRBV25-1, the J call TRBJ2-1, with D hard to call. The ends were cut back, 2 bases at V and 4 bases at J, with 3 bases in the middle. Germline CDR1 MGHDK, CDR2 SYGVNS. The CDR3 totals 12 residues. In DNA form, the CDR3 reads TGTGCCAGCAGTGAAGTGTACAATGAGCAGTTCTTC. Translated, it gives CASSEVYNEQFF.

The gene calls are TRBV20-1 and TRBJ1-2; D gene ambiguous. The CDR3 is 11 amino acids. V gave up 3 bases and J gave up 7 bases, with 9 bases separating them. Germline V gene data show CDR1 as DFQATT and CDR2 as SNEGSKA (reference sequence). The CDR3 sequence: CSASGHSGYTF. The CDR3 nucleotides are TGCAGTGCTAGTGGGCACTCTGGCTACACCTTC.

The chain links TRBV6-5 to TRBJ1-1, with D unresolved. The germline gives CDR1 MNHEY, CDR2 SVGAGI. The V gene lost 4 bases and the J gene lost 2 bases, with 14 bases spanning the gap. The CDR3 is 15 amino acids. As DNA, the CDR3 is TGTGCCAGCAGTTTTCTCGGGCAGGTAAACACTGAAGCTTTCTTT. Its translation is CASSFLGQVNTEAFF.

This clonotype was observed a handful of times. The rearrangement uses TRBV20-1 and TRBJ1-1, with a tentative D call TRBD1 (6 bases). CDR1 is DFQATT and CDR2 is SNEGSKA in the germline V gene (reference sequence). The V and J ends lost 1 base and 1 base respectively, with 13 bases between them. CDR3 length: 15 amino acids. Written as DNA, the CDR3 is TGCAGTGCTAGAGCTGGGGGCGCGCAGAACACTGAAGCTTTCTTT. This codes for CSARAGGAQNTEAFF.